The source of this T cell receptor beta chain is a study of blood T cells in healthy people across ages. Broader study findings: Expanded clonotype shifts may have been confounded, as the donors had an unknown CMV status. Age brought a roughly linear fall in TCR beta diversity measured per million T cells.

Turning to this clonotype: No antigen is known for it.

The CDR3 runs 14 residues. Germline lookup yields CDR1 SEHNR and CDR2 FQNEAQ (reference sequence). The ends lost 5 bases at V and 7 bases at J; junction bases unmatched: 3. Next came a second PCR, run for roughly 6 to 11 cycles, which used a sample-barcoded 5' primer along with a J-beta primer mix. TCRdb fed the 5' RACE reads into MiXCR, producing one record per CDR3 protein. The sample includes hundreds of thousands of distinct CDR3 sequences, 45% to 60% of them seen just once. Samples each yielded at least 6 micrograms of total RNA. This clonotype was sampled from a woman aged 80 or over in good health. Sequenced: blood. The chain joins TRBV7-9 to TRBJ2-3; 13 nucleotides align to TRBD2. CDR3 amino acids: CASSLGTSGNTQYF. The CDR3 nucleotides read TGTGCCAGCAGCCTCGGGACTAGCGGGAATACGCAGTATTTT. Full variable domain (outside the CDR3, taken from reference TRBV7-9 and TRBJ2-3): DTGVSQNPRHKITKRGQNVTFRCDPISEHNRLYWYRQTLGQGPEFLTYFQNEAQLEKSRLLSDRFSAERPKGSFSTLEIQRTEQGDSAMYLCASSLGTSGNTQYFGPGTRLTVL.